This T cell receptor beta chain was sequenced during a study of T cells expressing NK-cell markers. The germline CDR1 and CDR2 sequences are SNHLY and FYNNEI. The CDR3 is 15 amino acids. TCRdb re-called the 5' RACE reads and shows each CDR3 protein once, DNA omitted. The sample table includes roughly 350,000 distinct CDR3 sequences. The receptor was isolated from a man aged 18-69 years in good health. The sample taken for sequencing was blood T cells: a sorted CD56 or NKG2C T cell subset, CD4+ or CD8+ T cells, or bulk PBMC T cells (not recorded which). This chain links TRBV2 with TRBJ2-7; absent DNA, TCRdb's TRBD1 call cannot be checked. The CDR3 region is CASSLQGLGSYEQYF.